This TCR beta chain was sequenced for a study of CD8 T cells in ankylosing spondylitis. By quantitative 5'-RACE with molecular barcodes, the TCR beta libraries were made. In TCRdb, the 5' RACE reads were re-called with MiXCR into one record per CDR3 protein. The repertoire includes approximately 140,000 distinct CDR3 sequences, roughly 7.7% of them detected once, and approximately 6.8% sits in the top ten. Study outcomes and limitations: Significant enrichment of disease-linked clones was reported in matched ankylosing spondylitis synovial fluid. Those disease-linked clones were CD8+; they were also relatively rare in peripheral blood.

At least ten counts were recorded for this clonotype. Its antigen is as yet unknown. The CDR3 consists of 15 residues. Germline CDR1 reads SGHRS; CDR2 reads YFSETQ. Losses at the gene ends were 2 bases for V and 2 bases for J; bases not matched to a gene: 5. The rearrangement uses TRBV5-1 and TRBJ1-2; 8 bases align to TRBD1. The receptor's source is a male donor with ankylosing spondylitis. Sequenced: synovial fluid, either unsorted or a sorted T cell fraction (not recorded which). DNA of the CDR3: TGCGCCAGCAGCTTAAGACAGGGGTCGAACTATGGCTACACCTTC. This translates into CASSLRQGSNYGYTF.